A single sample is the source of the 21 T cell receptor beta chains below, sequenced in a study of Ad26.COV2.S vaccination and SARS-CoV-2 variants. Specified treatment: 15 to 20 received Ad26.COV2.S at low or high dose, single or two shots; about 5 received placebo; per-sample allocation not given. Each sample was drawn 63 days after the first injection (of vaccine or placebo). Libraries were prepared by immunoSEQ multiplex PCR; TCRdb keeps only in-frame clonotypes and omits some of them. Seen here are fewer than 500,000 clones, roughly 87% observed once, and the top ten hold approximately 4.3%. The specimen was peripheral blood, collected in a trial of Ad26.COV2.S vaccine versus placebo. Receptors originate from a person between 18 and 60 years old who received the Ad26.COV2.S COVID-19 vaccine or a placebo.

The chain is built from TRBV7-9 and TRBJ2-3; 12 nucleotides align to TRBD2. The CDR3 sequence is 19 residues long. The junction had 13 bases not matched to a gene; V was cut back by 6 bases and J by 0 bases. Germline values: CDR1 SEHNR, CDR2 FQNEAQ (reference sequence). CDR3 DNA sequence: TGTGCCAGCAGTTACAGGGGGTCCGGACTAGCGGGAAGCACAGATACGCAGTATTTT. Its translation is CASSYRGSGLAGSTDTQYF.

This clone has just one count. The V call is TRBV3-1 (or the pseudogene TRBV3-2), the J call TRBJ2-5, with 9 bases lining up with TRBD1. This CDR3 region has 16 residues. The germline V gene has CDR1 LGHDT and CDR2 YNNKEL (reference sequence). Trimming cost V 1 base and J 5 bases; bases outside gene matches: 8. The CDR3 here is CASSQVGTGKRETQYF. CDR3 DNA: TGTGCCAGCAGCCAAGTAGGGACAGGGAAAAGGGAGACCCAGTACTTC.

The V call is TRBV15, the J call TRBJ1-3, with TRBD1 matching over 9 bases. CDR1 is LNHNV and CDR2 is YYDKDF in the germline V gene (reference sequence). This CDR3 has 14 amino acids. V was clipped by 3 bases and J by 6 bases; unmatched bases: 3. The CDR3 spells CATSRGQGPNTIYF. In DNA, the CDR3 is TGTGCCACCAGCAGGGGACAGGGACCAAACACCATATATTTT.

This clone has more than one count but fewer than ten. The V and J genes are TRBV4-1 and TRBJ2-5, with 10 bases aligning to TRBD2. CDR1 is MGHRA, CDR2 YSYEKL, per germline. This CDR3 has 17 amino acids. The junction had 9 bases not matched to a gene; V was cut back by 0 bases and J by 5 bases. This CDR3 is CASSQDPSGRGGETQYF. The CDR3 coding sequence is TGCGCCAGCAGCCAAGATCCTAGCGGGAGAGGTGGGGAGACCCAGTACTTC.

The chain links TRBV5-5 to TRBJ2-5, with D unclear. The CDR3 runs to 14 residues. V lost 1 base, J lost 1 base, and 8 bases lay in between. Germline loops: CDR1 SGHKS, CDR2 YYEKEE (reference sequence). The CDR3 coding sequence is TGTGCCAGCAGCTTGACGGGCATCCAAGAGACCCAGTACTTC. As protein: CASSLTGIQETQYF.

The CDR3 DNA reads TGTGCCAGTAGTATAGATACCCTAACGGGAGGGAACAATGAGCAGTTCTTC. Protein product: CASSIDTLTGGNNEQFF. The genes are TRBV19 and TRBJ2-1; 8 nucleotides agree with TRBD2. This CDR3 is built from 17 residues. Germline lookup yields CDR1 LNHDA and CDR2 SQIVND (reference sequence). The V segment lost 0 bases and the J segment 5 bases; nucleotides outside the gene matches: 9.

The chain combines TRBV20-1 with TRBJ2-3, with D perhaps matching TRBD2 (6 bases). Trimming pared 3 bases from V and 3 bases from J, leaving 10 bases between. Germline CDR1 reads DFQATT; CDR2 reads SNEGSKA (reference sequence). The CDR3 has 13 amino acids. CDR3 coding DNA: TGCAGTGCTAGTCCGGGAGCGACAGATACGCAGTATTTT. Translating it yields CSASPGATDTQYF.

In DNA, the CDR3 is TGTGCCAGCAGTTCCCCGGTGACACGTTCCAACACTGAAGCTTTCTTT. Its translation is CASSSPVTRSNTEAFF. J is TRBJ1-1 and V is TRBV28; D is ambiguous. The CDR3 is 16 amino acids. The V end was cut by 4 bases, the J end by 2 bases, with 17 bases between. In germline, CDR1 is MDHEN, CDR2 SYDVKM.

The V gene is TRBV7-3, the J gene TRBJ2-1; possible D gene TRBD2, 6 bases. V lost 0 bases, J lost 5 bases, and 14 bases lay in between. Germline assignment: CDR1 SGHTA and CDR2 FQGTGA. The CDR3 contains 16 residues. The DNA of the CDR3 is TGTGCCAGCAGCTTAACGGGCCTAGCGCAACACAATGAGCAGTTCTTC. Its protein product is CASSLTGLAQHNEQFF.

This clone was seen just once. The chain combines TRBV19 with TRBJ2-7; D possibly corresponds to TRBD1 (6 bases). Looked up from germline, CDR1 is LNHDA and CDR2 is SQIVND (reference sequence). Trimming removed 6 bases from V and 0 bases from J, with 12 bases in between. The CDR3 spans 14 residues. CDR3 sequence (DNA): TGTGCCAGTAGCAGCAAACAGGGCTCCTACGAGCAGTACTTC. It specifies CASSSKQGSYEQYF. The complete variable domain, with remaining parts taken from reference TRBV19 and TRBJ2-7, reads DGGITQSPKYLFRKEGQNVTLSCEQNLNHDAMYWYRQDPGQGLRLIYYSQIVNDFQKGDIAEGYSVSREKKESFPLTVTSAQKNPTAFYLCASSSKQGSYEQYFGPGTRLTVT.

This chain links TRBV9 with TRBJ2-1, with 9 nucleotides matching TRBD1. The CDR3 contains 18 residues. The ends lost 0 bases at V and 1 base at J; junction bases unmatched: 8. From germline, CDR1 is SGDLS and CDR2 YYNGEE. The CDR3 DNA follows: TGTGCCAGCAGCGTAGCTCTAGGGACAGGGATGTCCTACAATGAGCAGTTCTTC. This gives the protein CASSVALGTGMSYNEQFF.

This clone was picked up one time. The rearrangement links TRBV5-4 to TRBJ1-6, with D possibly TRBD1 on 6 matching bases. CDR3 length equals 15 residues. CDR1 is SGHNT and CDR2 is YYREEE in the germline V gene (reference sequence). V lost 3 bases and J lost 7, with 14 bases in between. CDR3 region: CASSWGGRTNSPLHF. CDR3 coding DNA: TGTGCCAGCAGCTGGGGGGGCAGGACCAATTCACCCCTCCACTTT.

The CDR3 region has the DNA TGTGCCAGCAGTGAGTTCACCGGGACGGGGAACACTGAAGCTTTCTTT. Translation gives CASSEFTGTGNTEAFF. The chain links TRBV6-1 to TRBJ1-1; D may be TRBD1 (5 bases). V shed 3 bases and J shed 1 base, with 15 bases lying between them. This CDR3 has 16 amino acids. Germline CDR1 reads MNHNS; CDR2 reads SASEGT.

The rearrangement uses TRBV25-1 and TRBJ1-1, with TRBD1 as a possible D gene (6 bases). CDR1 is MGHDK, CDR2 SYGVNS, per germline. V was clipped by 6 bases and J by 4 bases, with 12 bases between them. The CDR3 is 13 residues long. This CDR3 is CASSVTGITEAFF. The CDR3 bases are TGTGCCAGCAGCGTGACAGGTATCACTGAAGCTTTCTTT.

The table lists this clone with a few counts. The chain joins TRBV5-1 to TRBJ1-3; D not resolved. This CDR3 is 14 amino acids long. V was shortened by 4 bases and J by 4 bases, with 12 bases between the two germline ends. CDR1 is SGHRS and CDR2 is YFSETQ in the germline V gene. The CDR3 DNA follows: TGCGCCAGCAGCCCTCAGGTCACGGGAAACACCATATATTTT. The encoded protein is CASSPQVTGNTIYF.

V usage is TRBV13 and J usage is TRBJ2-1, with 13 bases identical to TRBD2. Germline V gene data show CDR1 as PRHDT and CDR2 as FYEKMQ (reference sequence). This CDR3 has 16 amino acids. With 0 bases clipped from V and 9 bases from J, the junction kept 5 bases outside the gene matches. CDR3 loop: CASSLGTSGRAIEQFF. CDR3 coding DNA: TGTGCCAGCAGCTTAGGTACTAGCGGGAGGGCCATTGAGCAGTTCTTC.

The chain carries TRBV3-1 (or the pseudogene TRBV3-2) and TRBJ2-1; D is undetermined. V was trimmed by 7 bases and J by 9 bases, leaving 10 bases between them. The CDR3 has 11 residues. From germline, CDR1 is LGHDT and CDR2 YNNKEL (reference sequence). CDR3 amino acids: CASNREGEQFF. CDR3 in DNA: TGTGCCAGCAATCGAGAAGGTGAGCAGTTCTTC.

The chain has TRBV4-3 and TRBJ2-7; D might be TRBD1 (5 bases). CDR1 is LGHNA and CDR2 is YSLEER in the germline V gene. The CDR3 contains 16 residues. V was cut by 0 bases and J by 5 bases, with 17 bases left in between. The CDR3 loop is CASSQDHFQGLDEQYF. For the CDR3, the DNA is TGCGCCAGCAGCCAAGATCATTTTCAGGGTCTTGACGAGCAGTACTTC.

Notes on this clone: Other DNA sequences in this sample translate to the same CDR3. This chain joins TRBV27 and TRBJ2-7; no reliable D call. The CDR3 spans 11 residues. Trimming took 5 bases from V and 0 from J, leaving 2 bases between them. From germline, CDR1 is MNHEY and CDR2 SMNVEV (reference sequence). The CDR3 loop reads CASSSSYEQYF. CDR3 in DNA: TGTGCCAGCAGTAGCTCCTACGAGCAGTACTTC.

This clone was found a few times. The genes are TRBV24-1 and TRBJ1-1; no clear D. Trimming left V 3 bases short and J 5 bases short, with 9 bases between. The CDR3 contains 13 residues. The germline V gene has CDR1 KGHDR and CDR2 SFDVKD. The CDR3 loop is CATSDVQSTEAFF. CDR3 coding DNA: TGTGCCACCAGTGATGTTCAGAGTACTGAAGCTTTCTTT.

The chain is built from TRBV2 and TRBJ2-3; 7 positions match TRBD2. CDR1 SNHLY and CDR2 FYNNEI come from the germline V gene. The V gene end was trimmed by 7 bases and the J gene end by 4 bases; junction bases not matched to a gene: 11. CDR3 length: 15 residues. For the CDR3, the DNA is TGTGCCAGCAAGGGAGGCGGGAGTGGCGCAGATACGCAGTATTTT. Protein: CASKGGGSGADTQYF. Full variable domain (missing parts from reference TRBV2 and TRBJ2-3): EPEVTQTPSHQVTQMGQEVILRCVPISNHLYFYWYRQILGQKVEFLVSFYNNEISEKSEIFDDQFSVERPDGSNFTLKIRSTKLEDSAMYFCASKGGGSGADTQYFGPGTRLTVL.